The next 18 T cell receptor beta chains were all read from a single sample in a study of blood T cell repertoires in COVID-19. Method: immunoSEQ multiplex PCR; TCRdb's copy keeps in-frame clones and lacks some. The sample includes around 150,000 clones, over 65% of them seen just once. Sequencing was done on a sample of peripheral blood. The receptors come from a man aged 60 to 69 with acute or convalescent COVID-19.

This clone was seen a handful of times. The chain is built from TRBV5-4 and TRBJ2-7, with a tentative D call TRBD2 (5 bases). The CDR3 has 14 amino acids. V was shortened by 5 bases and J by 2 bases, with 14 bases between the two germline ends. Germline V gives CDR1 SGHNT, CDR2 YYREEE (reference sequence). CDR3 region: CASSPGLITYEQYF. CDR3 sequence (DNA): TGTGCCAGCAGTCCAGGACTTATCACCTACGAGCAGTACTTC. The complete variable domain, with remaining parts taken from reference TRBV5-4 and TRBJ2-7, reads ETGVTQSPTHLIKTRGQQVTLRCSSQSGHNTVSWYQQALGQGPQFIFQYYREEENGRGNFPPRFSGLQFPNYSSELNVNALELDDSALYLCASSPGLITYEQYFGPGTRLTVT.

The chain combines TRBV9 with TRBJ2-5; D is perhaps TRBD2 (6 bases). This CDR3 region has 15 residues. CDR1 and CDR2 (germline): SGDLS, YYNGEE. Trimming left V 4 bases short and J 2 bases short, with 15 bases between. The CDR3 region is CASSTMEGRQETQYF. DNA of the CDR3: TGTGCCAGCAGCACGATGGAAGGGAGGCAAGAGACCCAGTACTTC.

This clone appeared a few times. This sequence joins TRBV30 and TRBJ2-7; 7 bases are shared with TRBD1. This CDR3 spans 12 amino acids. Trimming took 3 bases from V and 6 from J; bases not matched to a gene: 5. Looked up from germline, CDR1 is GTSNPN and CDR2 is SVGIG (reference sequence). This chain's CDR3 is CAWRDRVGEQYF. CDR3 DNA sequence: TGTGCCTGGAGAGACAGGGTAGGCGAGCAGTACTTC.

This rearrangement joins TRBV4-1 to TRBJ2-7; D may be TRBD2 (6 bases). Per germline, CDR1 MGHRA and CDR2 YSYEKL. Between the trimmed V and J ends, which lost 4 bases and 3 bases, there was a span of 19 bases. CDR3 length equals 16 residues. This CDR3 reads CASSLRASQDYYEQYF. CDR3 DNA sequence: TGCGCCAGCAGCCTGCGGGCCTCCCAGGACTACTACGAGCAGTACTTC.

The sample holds many counts of this clone. The chain recombines TRBV19 with TRBJ2-1; 11 nucleotides match TRBD2. Germline assignment: CDR1 LNHDA and CDR2 SQIVND (reference sequence). CDR3 size: 15 residues. The V segment lost 5 bases and the J segment 8 bases; nucleotides outside the gene matches: 8. Written as DNA, the CDR3 is TGTGCCAGTAGTGCCTCCGGGACTAGCGGTCATGAGCAGTTCTTC. Protein sequence: CASSASGTSGHEQFF.

This clone was counted between two and nine times. This chain joins TRBV5-6 and TRBJ2-1; TRBD2 matches 10 bases. There are 15 residues in the CDR3. V lost 2 bases to trimming and J lost 9 bases; unmatched junction nucleotides: 8. The germline V gene has CDR1 SGHDT and CDR2 YYEEEE. DNA for the CDR3: TGTGCCAGCAGCTTCGGACTAGCGGCCGGGGGTGAGCAGTTCTTC. It yields the protein CASSFGLAAGGEQFF.

This chain links TRBV30 with TRBJ2-7; D is possibly TRBD1 (6 bases). The CDR3 has 15 residues. With 0 bases removed from V and 6 bases from J, the gap between germline ends came to 18 bases. From germline, CDR1 is GTSNPN and CDR2 SVGIG (reference sequence). CDR3 loop: CAWSVPGQNLFEQYF. As DNA, the CDR3 is TGTGCCTGGAGTGTTCCCGGACAGAACCTATTCGAGCAGTACTTC.

The CDR3 nucleotides are TGTGCCATCAGGGGACAGTACAATGAGCAGTTCTTC. It is translated as CAIRGQYNEQFF. The J gene is TRBJ2-1, the V gene TRBV10-3; the match to TRBD1 covers 7 bases. The trim removed 6 bases at V and 4 bases at J, leaving 0 bases unmatched. The CDR3 covers 12 residues. CDR1 and CDR2 (germline): ENHRY, SYGVKD.

This chain uses TRBV7-2 with TRBJ1-4, with unresolved D. The CDR3 sequence is 14 residues long. V was clipped by 0 bases and J by 3 bases, with 5 bases between them. Germline V gives CDR1 SGHTA, CDR2 FQGNSA. The CDR3 sequence: CASSLAQANEKLFF. Written as DNA, the CDR3 is TGTGCCAGCAGCTTAGCCCAGGCTAATGAAAAACTGTTTTTT.

With regard to this clone: The junction shows a germline mismatch at one end, possibly a read error. The genes are TRBV20-1 and TRBJ1-2, with TRBD1 identical over 7 bases. In germline, CDR1 is DFQATT, CDR2 SNEGSKA (reference sequence). The CDR3 length is 11 residues. In DNA, the CDR3 is TGCAGTGCTGGCACAGGGGATGGCGACACCTTC. Translated, it gives CSAGTGDGDTF.

CDR3 protein: CASSPYSQGVDEQYF. CDR3 nucleotide sequence: TGTGCCAGCAGTCCATACTCACAGGGAGTGGACGAGCAGTACTTC. The chain recombines TRBV2 with TRBJ2-7; perhaps TRBD1 as D (6 bases). This CDR3 is 15 amino acids long. Germline loops: CDR1 SNHLY, CDR2 FYNNEI. V was trimmed by 5 bases and J by 5 bases, leaving 19 bases between them. Full variable domain (rest looked up from reference TRBV2 and TRBJ2-7): EPEVTQTPSHQVTQMGQEVILRCVPISNHLYFYWYRQILGQKVEFLVSFYNNEISEKSEIFDDQFSVERPDGSNFTLKIRSTKLEDSAMYFCASSPYSQGVDEQYFGPGTRLTVT.

The chain joins TRBV5-5 to TRBJ1-2; D perhaps matches TRBD1 (5 bases). From germline, CDR1 is SGHKS and CDR2 YYEKEE (reference sequence). This CDR3 spans 17 amino acids. Deletions cut 4 bases from V and 2 bases from J, with 21 bases between. This chain's CDR3 is CASSPAGGNIANYGYTF. The CDR3 bases are TGTGCCAGCAGCCCGGCGGGGGGTAATATCGCAAACTATGGCTACACCTTC.

The CDR3 DNA reads as TGTGCCATCAGTGAGTGGGACAGGGGGCAAAATGCAAAAGCTTTCTTT. Its protein is CAISEWDRGQNAKAFF. The V gene is TRBV10-3, the J gene TRBJ1-1; TRBD1 aligns across 12 bases. Germline V gene data show CDR1 as ENHRY and CDR2 as SYGVKD. This CDR3 comprises 16 residues. V dropped 1 base and J dropped 9; count of bases not matched to a gene: 9.

The chain links TRBV19 to TRBJ1-5, with TRBD1 identical over 7 bases. The CDR3 is 18 residues long. The germline V gene encodes CDR1 LNHDA and CDR2 SQIVND (reference sequence). V gave up 2 bases and J gave up 3 bases; unmatched junction bases: 13. The CDR3 loop reads CASSIYEGDSLINQPQHF. Written as DNA, the CDR3 is TGTGCCAGTAGTATATATGAAGGGGACAGCCTCATCAATCAGCCCCAGCATTTT.

Here the CDR3 reads CASSLDEGLVAFF. The DNA for the CDR3 is TGTGCCAGCAGTTTAGATGAGGGCCTGGTTGCTTTCTTT. V usage is TRBV12-3 or TRBV12-4 and J usage is TRBJ1-1; D call uncertain. The V end lost 1 base, the J end lost 11 bases, and 14 bases lay between the germline ends. The CDR3 length is 13 residues.

Only one count was recorded for this clone. V and J are TRBV6-5 and TRBJ1-2; D possibly corresponds to TRBD1 (6 bases). The CDR3 spans 15 residues. CDR1 is MNHEY and CDR2 is SVGAGI in the germline V gene. With 0 bases removed from V and 6 bases from J, the gap between germline ends came to 14 bases. CDR3 protein: CASSYSYQGLDGYTF. CDR3 coding DNA: TGTGCCAGCAGTTACTCGTACCAGGGGCTGGATGGCTACACCTTC.

Turning to this clone: The same CDR3 also results from other DNA sequences found in this sample. The chain employs TRBV9 and TRBJ2-7; D may be TRBD1 (6 bases). The CDR3 sequence is 13 residues long. The germline CDR1 and CDR2 sequences are SGDLS and YYNGEE. Between the trimmed V and J ends, which lost 0 bases and 6 bases, there was a span of 10 bases. This chain's CDR3 is CASSVGGGSEQYF. DNA of the CDR3: TGTGCCAGCAGCGTAGGAGGGGGAAGCGAGCAGTACTTC.

Of note for this clone: The sample contains more than one DNA sequence encoding this CDR3. The chain couples TRBV20-1 to TRBJ2-7; D is unclear. CDR1 and CDR2 (germline): DFQATT, SNEGSKA (reference sequence). The V and J ends lost 2 bases and 5 bases respectively, with 7 bases between them. CDR3 length: 11 amino acids. In nucleotides, the CDR3 is TGCAGTGCTAGAAGTGGCCACGAGCAGTACTTC. Its protein is CSARSGHEQYF.